This T cell receptor (beta chain) is drawn from a study of CD8 T cells in ankylosing spondylitis. Study-level findings and limits: Roughly eight highly homologous variants made up a TCR beta motif that seemed to typify ankylosing spondylitis blood.

This CDR3 spans 15 amino acids. Trimming left V 0 bases short and J 5 bases short, with 14 bases between. Per the germline V gene, CDR1 is SGHRS and CDR2 is YFSETQ. Notes on this clonotype: Its antigen is still unknown.

Library preparation for TCR beta used quantitative 5'-RACE with molecular barcodes. MiXCR was run by TCRdb on the 5' RACE reads, yielding one entry per CDR3 protein. The data show around 90,000 distinct CDR3 sequences, 25% to 35% seen once. The source is a male donor with ankylosing spondylitis or in good health (not recorded which). The sample consisted of blood, either unsorted or a sorted T cell fraction (not recorded which). This chain links TRBV5-1 with TRBJ2-5, with TRBD1 as a possible D gene (6 bases). The CDR3 loop is CASSLGTVVGETQYF. CDR3 in DNA: TGCGCCAGCAGCTTGGGGACAGTAGTAGGCGAGACCCAGTACTTC.